A single sample gave rise to the 14 T cell receptor beta chains below, sequenced in a study of T cell repertoires in cytomegalovirus infection. TCRdb reprocessed the reads via MiXCR and lists one record per CDR3 protein. The data hold about 140,000 distinct CDR3 sequences, with about 6% observed a single time. Sequences were obtained from PBMCs. Receptor source: a human donor in good health (CMV status not recorded). Some clones in this sample may be carry-over from other donors' samples.

This clonotype was observed many times. This chain links TRBV7-2 with TRBJ2-7; no definite D call. The CDR3 spans 15 residues. Germline-derived CDR1 and CDR2 are SGHTA and FQGNSA. V was shortened by 5 bases and J by 3 bases, with 17 bases between the two germline ends. In DNA, the CDR3 is TGTGCCAGCAGCCCCCGTGTGGGATCAATCTACGAGCAGTACTTC. Translating it yields CASSPRVGSIYEQYF. Based on the CDR3 plus reference TRBV7-2 and TRBJ2-7, the full variable domain is GAGVSQSPSNKVTEKGKDVELRCDPISGHTALYWYRQSLGQGLEFLIYFQGNSAPDKSGLPSDRFSAERTGGSVSTLTIQRTQQEDSAVYLCASSPRVGSIYEQYFGPGTRLTVT.

This clonotype has only a few counts. The chain links TRBV19 to TRBJ2-3, with 8 bases aligning to TRBD1. The ends lost 3 bases at V and 3 bases at J; junction bases unmatched: 8. The CDR3 is 16 residues long. CDR1 LNHDA and CDR2 SQIVND come from the germline V gene (reference sequence). CDR3 sequence reads: CASSIGTGLRTDTQYF. CDR3 coding DNA: TGTGCCAGTAGTATTGGGACAGGTCTTAGGACAGATACGCAGTATTTT.

This clonotype was recorded many times. The chain combines TRBV20-1 with TRBJ1-1; 10 nucleotides agree with TRBD1. This CDR3 spans 17 amino acids. The germline V gene encodes CDR1 DFQATT and CDR2 SNEGSKA (reference sequence). The V segment lost 6 bases and the J segment 1 base; nucleotides outside the gene matches: 14. The CDR3 is CSAEGQGGGWANTEAFF. The CDR3 nucleotides read TGCAGTGCCGAAGGACAGGGGGGCGGATGGGCGAACACTGAAGCTTTCTTT.

This clonotype was recorded many times. CDR3 region: CASRRFSSYEQYF. For the CDR3, the DNA is TGTGCCAGCAGACGTTTCAGCTCCTACGAGCAGTACTTC. This chain links TRBV28 with TRBJ2-7; D remains ambiguous. V lost 6 bases and J lost 0, with 9 bases in between. The CDR3 has 13 amino acids. Per the germline V gene, CDR1 is MDHEN and CDR2 is SYDVKM.

The chain links TRBV18 to TRBJ2-2, with D perhaps TRBD1 (6 bases). Germline CDR1 KGHSH, CDR2 LQKENI. V lost 4 bases to trimming and J lost 4 bases, with 16 bases between them. CDR3 length equals 16 residues. In DNA, the CDR3 is TGTGCCAGCTCACTAAAAACCGGACAGAGCACCGGGGAGCTGTTTTTT. Protein sequence: CASSLKTGQSTGELFF.

There are many counts of this clonotype. This sequence joins TRBV20-1 and TRBJ2-2; 8 bases are shared with TRBD2. V lost 6 bases, J lost 6 bases, and 9 bases stayed unmatched. CDR3 size: 14 residues. Germline CDR1 is DFQATT and CDR2 is SNEGSKA (reference sequence). In DNA form, the CDR3 reads TGCAGTGCCACGGGACTAGTAATCTCCGGGGAGCTGTTTTTT. As protein: CSATGLVISGELFF.

This clonotype has ten or more counts. This chain joins TRBV7-2 and TRBJ2-3; D remains unclear. V was pared by 2 bases and J by 4 bases, with 4 bases between. The CDR3 runs 12 residues. Germline-derived CDR1 and CDR2 are SGHTA and FQGNSA. The CDR3, as DNA: TGTGCCAGCAGCTTACGCCCAGATACGCAGTATTTT. It yields the protein CASSLRPDTQYF.

This clonotype was detected many times. The rearrangement uses TRBV7-2 and TRBJ1-3; possibly TRBD1 for D (5 bases). The CDR3 extends over 14 amino acids. The V gene lost 5 bases and the J gene lost 2 bases, with 10 bases spanning the gap. The germline V gene encodes CDR1 SGHTA and CDR2 FQGNSA. CDR3 amino acids: CASSTRVTGNTIYF. The CDR3, as DNA: TGTGCCAGCAGCACCAGGGTTACTGGAAACACCATATATTTT.

This clonotype has a count of ten or more. The chain employs TRBV7-2 and TRBJ1-6; D uncertain. Trimming shortened V by 1 base and J by 7 bases, and 8 bases separated the two germline ends. The CDR3 totals 14 residues. Germline-derived CDR1 and CDR2 are SGHTA and FQGNSA. The CDR3 DNA reads as TGTGCCAGCAGCTTAGTCAGCCTGAATTCACCCCTCCACTTT. Translating it yields CASSLVSLNSPLHF.

This chain joins TRBV5-6 and TRBJ2-1; TRBD1 is a possible D gene (5 bases). Trimming pared 1 base from V and 0 bases from J, leaving 20 bases between. This CDR3 is built from 19 residues. Per germline, CDR1 SGHDT and CDR2 YYEEEE. CDR3 amino acids: CASSLSRPARQISYNEQFF. The DNA of the CDR3 is TGTGCCAGCAGCTTGTCGAGGCCTGCACGACAGATCTCCTACAATGAGCAGTTCTTC.

V and J are TRBV2 and TRBJ1-2; 10 bases line up with TRBD1. There are 16 residues in the CDR3. Germline V gives CDR1 SNHLY, CDR2 FYNNEI. After removal of 10 bases from V and 5 bases from J, the junction contained 16 bases not matched to a gene. The CDR3 spells CATTSPGQGITYGYTF. The CDR3 DNA sequence: TGTGCCACCACCAGCCCGGGACAGGGGATTACTTATGGCTACACCTTC. The full variable domain, completed using reference TRBV2 and TRBJ1-2, is EPEVTQTPSHQVTQMGQEVILRCVPISNHLYFYWYRQILGQKVEFLVSFYNNEISEKSEIFDDQFSVERPDGSNFTLKIRSTKLEDSAMYFCATTSPGQGITYGYTFGSGTRLTVV.

This clonotype was counted ten times or more. V gene TRBV28 combines with J gene TRBJ1-1; possible D gene TRBD1, 6 bases. The V end lost 5 bases, the J end lost 0 bases, and 19 bases lay between the germline ends. From germline, CDR1 is MDHEN and CDR2 SYDVKM. The CDR3 is made up of 17 amino acids. The CDR3 DNA reads as TGTGCCAGCAGTCCCCCAGGGGCAGGGCTCATGAACACTGAAGCTTTCTTT. Amino acid sequence: CASSPPGAGLMNTEAFF.

This clonotype was recorded at least ten times. The chain combines TRBV7-2 with TRBJ1-2; no clear D gene. CDR1 SGHTA and CDR2 FQGNSA come from the germline V gene. This CDR3 comprises 14 residues. Trimming removed 4 bases from V and 7 bases from J, with 16 bases in between. CDR3 amino acids: CASSSSGRPGGYTF. Here the CDR3 DNA reads TGTGCCAGCAGCTCATCCGGCAGGCCGGGTGGCTACACCTTC.

This clonotype came up many times. This sequence joins TRBV7-2 and TRBJ2-5; D remains ambiguous. Germline V gene lookup returns CDR1 SGHTA and CDR2 FQGNSA. The V and J ends lost 0 bases and 1 base respectively, with 9 bases between them. The CDR3 totals 15 residues. Written as DNA, the CDR3 is TGTGCCAGCAGCTTAGCGAGTGGCAGCCAAGAGACCCAGTACTTC. Amino acids: CASSLASGSQETQYF.